The source of this TCR beta chain is a study of OX40 agonist ivuxolimab in advanced cancers. Regarding the complete study: Ivuxolimab was a fully human IgG2 agonistic monoclonal antibody targeting the costimulatory receptor OX40 (CD134). Peripheral TCRbeta sequencing was intended to test whether TCR sequence diversity was altered and clonal T-cell expansion was caused by ivuxolimab. Of the roughly 54 patients in dose escalation, 19 had hepatocellular carcinoma, about 15 had melanoma, 9 had renal cell carcinoma and 9 had head and neck cancer. Partial responses occurred in three dose-escalation patients: two with cutaneous melanoma and one with hepatocellular carcinoma. Prior anti-PD-1, anti-PD-L1 or anti-CTLA-4 therapy was permitted, and about two fifths of dose-escalation patients had received checkpoint inhibitors. A male proportion of 75% to 85% and a mean age of 60 years, ranging from roughly 20 to 80, were recorded for the dose-escalation cohort. The paper covers the monotherapy dose-escalation part of the phase I ivuxolimab trial, which included N of about 50 patients. Intravenous ivuxolimab was administered to patients every 2 weeks at six dose levels: 0.01, 0.1, 0.3, 1.5, 3 and 10 mg/kg.

Study-wide findings and limitations: Clonal expansion of both CD4+ and CD8+ blood T cells was observed from baseline to week 6 at doses 0.1 to 3.0 mg/kg. Partial responders in the 0.1-3.0 mg/kg groups had among the lowest normalized peripheral clonal expansion, especially among CD8+ T cells. Low levels of normalized T-cell clonal expansion were also seen in some patients who did not respond. After ivuxolimab, more expanded clones were found on average in CD8+ T cells than in CD4+ T cells. Antigen specificity was not determined for the clonally expanded peripheral T cells.

Genomic DNA was isolated from the sorted cells so that the TCRbeta CDR3 region could be sequenced. The immunoSEQ Assay was used for sequencing of TCRbeta CDR3 regions. Imported from immuneACCESS, the table was reduced by TCRdb to in-frame sequences with V and J called. These copies leave out some clones; in studies compared against another copy, an unresolved V gene accounts for under half, and the cause of the remainder is not known. Recorded for this sample are 82,000 or so clones; roughly 92% of them occurred a single time. In total, the top ten clones hold 0.55% to 0.65% of the sample. Patients with a history of autoimmune disease or receiving systemic immunosuppression were excluded from the trial. Peripheral blood for TCR sequencing was collected from all dose cohorts at baseline, on cycle 4 day 1, and on cycle 7 day 1. The samples were drawn from a first-in-human, open-label, multicenter phase I dose-escalation trial of ivuxolimab. Adults with locally advanced or metastatic head and neck squamous cell, hepatocellular, melanoma or renal cell carcinoma were enrolled in the trial. CD4+ and CD8+ T cells were sorted separately from peripheral blood before TCR sequencing.

A word on this clone: Its recognized antigen is unknown. No base quality information exists; no much larger clone differs at one position.

Measured from the cysteine to the phenylalanine, the CDR3 is 14 residues long. Only the CDR3 part of the read is kept: 42 bases, read in frame from the first base. V trim: 5 bases; J trim: 3 bases; unmatched bases: 7. In the germline V gene, CDR1 corresponds to SGHRS and CDR2 to YFSETQ. The specimen comprised CD4+ or CD8+ T cells sorted from blood, sampled in a trial of the OX40 agonist ivuxolimab. The receptor's source is an adult with an advanced solid tumor such as melanoma, head and neck, liver or kidney cancer. This chain joins TRBV5-1 to TRBJ2-7, with 8 middle bases fitting TRBD2. The CDR3 protein: CASRYSGTGYEQYF. The DNA sequence is given as TGCGCCAGCAGGTATAGCGGGACCGGCTACGAGCAGTACTTC.